These 32 T cell receptor beta chains were all obtained from the same sample, sequenced in a study of cytomegalovirus exposure and HLA in healthy donors. The data were produced by immunoSEQ multiplex PCR, yet TCRdb's version contains in-frame clones alone and is incomplete. Of 90,000 or so clones detected, about 85% appear once; the ten largest clones hold 20%. The sequenced material came from PBMCs. These receptor sequences come from a man younger than 35 in good health and CMV-seropositive.

As DNA, the CDR3 is TGTGCCAGCAGCGGGACTAGCGGAACCTACGAGCAGTACGTC. Its translation is CASSGTSGTYEQYV. V and J are TRBV28 and TRBJ2-7; 11 bases match TRBD2. V was clipped by 6 bases and J by 2 bases; unmatched bases: 3. CDR1 and CDR2 (germline): MDHEN, SYDVKM. CDR3 size: 14 residues.

This chain links TRBV28 with TRBJ2-5, with D perhaps matching TRBD2 (6 bases). Per the germline V gene, CDR1 is MDHEN and CDR2 is SYDVKM. Trimming took off 5 bases at V and 5 bases at J, with 21 bases between the two ends. The CDR3 loop spans 16 amino acids. The DNA for the CDR3 is TGTGCCAGCAGTGCTGAGCGAGCGGACTACAGGGAGACCCAGTACTTC. Its protein is CASSAERADYRETQYF.

The chain recombines TRBV7-9 with TRBJ2-6, with a possible D match to TRBD1 (6 bases). CDR3 length: 17 residues. Germline V lookup: CDR1 SEHNR, CDR2 FQNEAQ (reference sequence). Trimming removed 5 bases from V and 5 bases from J, with 19 bases in between. CDR3 nucleotide sequence: TGTGCCAGCAGCCCGCCAGGGGACGCAGGCTGGGCCAACGTCCTGACTTTC. Translating gives CASSPPGDAGWANVLTF.

V gene TRBV19 combines with J gene TRBJ2-7, with a possible D match to TRBD1 (6 bases). Trimming left V 5 bases short and J 6 bases short, with 14 bases between. The CDR3 runs to 13 residues. CDR1 is LNHDA and CDR2 is SQIVND in the germline V gene (reference sequence). Written as DNA, the CDR3 is TGTGCCAGTAGTGACACAGGGAGAGGCGAGCAGTACTTC. It specifies CASSDTGRGEQYF.

V is TRBV28 and J is TRBJ1-5; TRBD1 agrees at 7 bases. Germline V gives CDR1 MDHEN, CDR2 SYDVKM. This CDR3 comprises 16 residues. J gave up 4 bases and V 6 bases, and 12 bases lay outside the gene matches. CDR3 nucleotides: TGTGCCAGCAGCCTAGAAGGGACAGCTACGAATCAGCCCCAGCATTTT. Translating gives CASSLEGTATNQPQHF.

The CDR3 spells CASSIGDRWPQPQHF. Written as DNA, the CDR3 is TGTGCCAGTAGTATAGGAGACAGGTGGCCTCAGCCCCAGCATTTT. The gene calls are TRBV19 and TRBJ1-5, with a weak D call TRBD1 (6 bases). Germline CDR1 reads LNHDA; CDR2 reads SQIVND (reference sequence). CDR3 size: 15 residues. V shed 1 base and J shed 6 bases, with 13 bases lying between them.

The rearrangement links TRBV10-1 to TRBJ1-1; D gene ambiguous. The V and J ends lost 3 bases and 0 bases respectively, with 5 bases between them. Per germline, CDR1 WNHNN and CDR2 SYGVQD (reference sequence). The length of the CDR3 is 13 residues. The CDR3 DNA reads TGCGCCAGCAGTGAATATTTGAACACTGAAGCTTTCTTT. This gives the protein CASSEYLNTEAFF.

V and J are TRBV12-5 and TRBJ2-4, with 10 bases that match TRBD2. Germline-derived CDR1 and CDR2 are LGHNT and FRNRAP. The CDR3 covers 17 residues. Trimming at V came to 4 bases and at J to 3 bases, leaving 9 bases not matched to a gene. In DNA, the CDR3 is TGTGCTAGTGGTTGGGGGCTAGCGGGAGAAAGCAAAAACATTCAGTACTTC. Encoded protein: CASGWGLAGESKNIQYF.

This clone has a handful of counts. V gene TRBV28 combines with J gene TRBJ1-2; tentative D call: TRBD1 (6 bases). Trimming shortened V by 11 bases and J by 4 bases, and 11 bases separated the two germline ends. The germline V gene has CDR1 MDHEN and CDR2 SYDVKM. The CDR3 runs 11 residues. The CDR3 loop is CAARGGYGYTF. In DNA form, the CDR3 reads TGTGCCGCGCGAGGGGGCTATGGCTACACCTTC.

This clone occurred a few times. This chain connects TRBV6-6 to TRBJ2-2; 9 nucleotides align to TRBD2. Per the germline V gene, CDR1 is MNHNY and CDR2 is SVGAGI (reference sequence). This CDR3 is 16 amino acids long. The junction had 12 bases not matched to a gene; V was cut back by 5 bases and J by 8 bases. Written as DNA, the CDR3 is TGTGCCAGCAGTCGCAAGACTAGCGGAGGAGGGGGGGAGCTGTTTTTT. This codes for CASSRKTSGGGGELFF.

The genes are TRBV7-9 and TRBJ2-5; D not resolved. The CDR3 is made up of 11 amino acids. V was clipped by 5 bases and J by 5 bases, with 6 bases between them. Per the germline V gene, CDR1 is SEHNR and CDR2 is FQNEAQ (reference sequence). The CDR3, as DNA: TGTGCCAGCAGCCTCTCGGAGACCCAGTACTTC. As protein: CASSLSETQYF.

On this clone: In the same sample, other DNA sequences code for this CDR3. The CDR3 sequence is CASSFGQGRQPQHF. CDR3 bases: TGTGCCAGCAGTTTTGGACAGGGTCGTCAGCCCCAGCATTTT. V usage is TRBV28 and J usage is TRBJ1-5, with 8 bases lining up with TRBD1. CDR3 length: 14 residues. CDR1 is MDHEN, CDR2 SYDVKM, per germline. Trimming at V came to 3 bases and at J to 6 bases, leaving 4 bases not matched to a gene.

The rearrangement links TRBV28 to TRBJ1-4; the match to TRBD1 covers 7 bases. This CDR3 contains 15 residues. Unmatched junction bases numbered 6, after V lost 5 bases and J lost 3 bases. Germline lookup yields CDR1 MDHEN and CDR2 SYDVKM. DNA for the CDR3: TGTGCCAGCAGTCCCTTGACAGGGCCTAATGAAAAACTGTTTTTT. Encoded protein: CASSPLTGPNEKLFF.

The chain joins TRBV5-1 to TRBJ2-7; maybe TRBD1 (7 bases). V dropped 0 bases and J dropped 7 bases, with 17 bases sitting between them. Germline V gene data show CDR1 as SGHRS and CDR2 as YFSETQ. The CDR3 is 15 amino acids. The DNA of the CDR3 is TGCGCCAGCAGCTTGGGGCAGGGGGGTCCGGGGGAGCAGTACTTC. This codes for CASSLGQGGPGEQYF.

This clone was seen just once. This sequence joins TRBV6-1 and TRBJ2-7; D may be TRBD1 (6 bases). The CDR3 consists of 18 residues. CDR1 MNHNS and CDR2 SASEGT come from the germline V gene. The V and J ends lost 0 bases and 0 bases respectively, with 18 bases between them. The DNA for the CDR3 is TGTGCCAGCAGTGAAGCGATCCCTCCACAGGGATCCTCCTACGAGCAGTACTTC. Protein product: CASSEAIPPQGSSYEQYF.

V usage is TRBV7-2 and J usage is TRBJ2-1; D is possibly TRBD1 (6 bases). Germline lookup yields CDR1 SGHTA and CDR2 FQGNSA. V lost 1 base and J 7 bases, leaving 14 bases between the germline ends. The CDR3 spans 15 residues. CDR3 nucleotide sequence: TGTGCCAGCAGCTTAGACCGGTGGACAGCTAATGAGCAGTTCTTC. It yields the protein CASSLDRWTANEQFF.

The V call is TRBV7-5, the J call TRBJ2-2; no DNA check was done on the table's D call, TRBD2. TRBV7-5 corresponds to a pseudogene. The CDR3 contains 15 residues. CDR3 sequence: CVRSAGLLNTGELFF. DNA for the CDR3: TGTGTCAGAAGCGCGGGACTCCTTAACACCGGGGAGCTGTTTTTT.

The chain joins TRBV27 to TRBJ2-1; D gene ambiguous. V was shortened by 7 bases and J by 7 bases, with 17 bases between the two germline ends. Germline CDR1 reads MNHEY; CDR2 reads SMNVEV (reference sequence). The CDR3 runs to 14 residues. CDR3 sequence (DNA): TGTGCCAGCATCCCAAAACTTTCTCCGAATGAGCAGTTCTTC. As protein: CASIPKLSPNEQFF.

This clone has just a few counts. The gene calls are TRBV6-7 and TRBJ1-5, with 8 bases fitting TRBD1. TRBV6-7 is an open reading frame, and its role is uncertain. CDR3 length equals 12 residues. J gave up 5 bases and V 9 bases, and 3 bases lay outside the gene matches. The CDR3 is CARTGEDQPQHF. CDR3 nucleotide sequence: TGTGCCAGGACAGGGGAAGATCAGCCCCAGCATTTT.

CDR3 sequence reads: CASSLSRDRVSGANVLTF. The CDR3 nucleotides are TGCGCCAGCAGCTTAAGCCGGGACAGGGTTAGCGGGGCCAACGTCCTGACTTTC. This chain connects TRBV5-1 to TRBJ2-6; TRBD1 agrees at 9 bases. The CDR3 has 18 residues. With 2 bases clipped from V and 4 bases from J, the junction kept 10 bases outside the gene matches. Germline loops: CDR1 SGHRS, CDR2 YFSETQ.

The chain links TRBV14 to TRBJ1-4; TRBD1 is a possible D gene (6 bases). Germline loops: CDR1 SGHDN, CDR2 FVKESK. The CDR3 is made up of 15 amino acids. Trimming left V 1 base short and J 2 bases short, with 8 bases between. The CDR3 protein is CASSQVGQTNEKLFF. The CDR3 DNA is TGTGCCAGCAGCCAAGTCGGACAGACTAATGAAAAACTGTTTTTT. Looking up the rest from reference TRBV14 and TRBJ1-4 gives the full variable domain: EAGVTQFPSHSVIEKGQTVTLRCDPISGHDNLYWYRRVMGKEIKFLLHFVKESKQDESGMPNNRFLAERTGGTYSTLKVQPAELEDSGVYFCASSQVGQTNEKLFFGSGTQLSVL.

The V call is TRBV9, the J call TRBJ2-1, with TRBD2 identical over 8 bases. The V segment lost 4 bases and the J segment 6 bases; nucleotides outside the gene matches: 9. Germline V gene sequence: CDR1 SGDLS, CDR2 YYNGEE. The CDR3 has 15 amino acids. In DNA, the CDR3 is TGTGCCAGCAGCAAGGCCGGGACTAGTCTCAATGAGCAGTTCTTC. It translates to CASSKAGTSLNEQFF.

This clone was picked up one time. This rearrangement joins TRBV28 to TRBJ2-7; 9 positions match TRBD2. V was pared by 6 bases and J by 0 bases, with 12 bases of the junction left unmatched. The CDR3 length is 17 residues. From germline, CDR1 is MDHEN and CDR2 SYDVKM. CDR3: CASRGLAVGGSSYEQYF. The CDR3 nucleotides read TGTGCCAGCAGGGGACTAGCCGTCGGTGGAAGCTCCTACGAGCAGTACTTC. The entire variable domain, with the rest obtained from reference TRBV28 and TRBJ2-7, is as follows: DVKVTQSSRYLVKRTGEKVFLECVQDMDHENMFWYRQDPGLGLRLIYFSYDVKMKEKGDIPEGYSVSREKKERFSLILESASTNQTSMYLCASRGLAVGGSSYEQYFGPGTRLTVT.

This chain uses TRBV7-9 with TRBJ2-7, with 14 bases fitting TRBD2. Germline assignment: CDR1 SEHNR and CDR2 FQNEAQ (reference sequence). The CDR3 consists of 17 residues. V dropped 1 base and J dropped 4; count of bases not matched to a gene: 6. CDR3 amino acids: CASSLGTSGRPDYEQYV. In DNA form, the CDR3 reads TGTGCCAGCAGCTTAGGGACTAGCGGGAGGCCCGATTACGAGCAGTACGTC.

The chain recombines TRBV27 with TRBJ1-3, with a tentative D call TRBD1 (5 bases). The germline V and J ends were trimmed by 2 bases and 2 bases, with 10 bases remaining between them. Germline V gene lookup returns CDR1 MNHEY and CDR2 SMNVEV (reference sequence). CDR3 length: 15 residues. In DNA, the CDR3 is TGTGCCAGCAGTTTAGGGGCAGGGACTGGAAACACCATATATTTT. Its translation is CASSLGAGTGNTIYF.

Worth noting for this clone: Additional DNA sequences in this sample encode the identical CDR3. The CDR3, as DNA: TGTGCCAGCAGCTTATACTCCTACAATGAGCAGTTCTTC. It codes for CASSLYSYNEQFF. This chain connects TRBV7-3 to TRBJ2-1; D gene ambiguous. Trimming removed 2 bases from V and 0 bases from J, with 2 bases in between. This CDR3 has 13 amino acids. Germline V gene data show CDR1 as SGHTA and CDR2 as FQGTGA.

This chain links TRBV30 with TRBJ1-1; 7 nucleotides match TRBD1. The germline V gene has CDR1 GTSNPN and CDR2 SVGIG (reference sequence). Germline trimming cut 2 bases from V and 3 bases from J; bases unmatched to any gene: 9. The CDR3 sequence is 15 residues long. CDR3 protein: CAWSSLTGLYTEAFF. The CDR3 DNA is TGTGCCTGGAGTTCATTGACAGGGTTGTACACTGAAGCTTTCTTT.

The chain couples TRBV10-3 to TRBJ1-3; D unresolved. The length of the CDR3 is 15 residues. Per the germline V gene, CDR1 is ENHRY and CDR2 is SYGVKD. The V end lost 0 bases, the J end lost 0 bases, and 6 bases lay between the germline ends. The CDR3 nucleotides read TGTGCCATCAGTGAGTCGGGAGCCTCTGGAAACACCATATATTTT. Protein: CAISESGASGNTIYF.

In the case of this clone: The sample contains more than one DNA sequence encoding this CDR3. The chain employs TRBV30 and TRBJ1-5; 7 bases are shared with TRBD1. J was trimmed by 7 bases and V by 1 base; bases with no gene match: 4. This CDR3 comprises 13 residues. Germline CDR1 GTSNPN, CDR2 SVGIG (reference sequence). CDR3 loop: CAWSGGGGQPQHF. CDR3 sequence (DNA): TGTGCCTGGAGTGGAGGGGGCGGGCAGCCCCAGCATTTT. The full variable domain, in which reference TRBV30 and TRBJ1-5 provide the parts outside the CDR3, is SQTIHQWPATLVQPVGSPLSLECTVEGTSNPNLYWYRQAAGRGLQLLFYSVGIGQISSEVPQNLSASRPQDRQFILSSKKLLLSDSGFYLCAWSGGGGQPQHFGDGTRLSIL.

This chain links TRBV4-2 with TRBJ1-5, with TRBD1 matching over 8 bases. V shed 0 bases, J shed 7 bases, and the junction held 5 bases outside the gene matches. The germline V gene encodes CDR1 LGHNA and CDR2 YNFKEQ. The CDR3 has 15 amino acids. The CDR3 nucleotides read TGTGCCAGCAGCCAAGATGGGACAGGAGGACAGCCCCAGCATTTT. Protein product: CASSQDGTGGQPQHF.

The chain links TRBV7-2 to TRBJ2-7; 7 nucleotides agree with TRBD2. Unmatched junction bases numbered 6, after V lost 1 base and J lost 6 bases. Germline V lookup: CDR1 SGHTA, CDR2 FQGNSA. There are 14 residues in the CDR3. CDR3 sequence (DNA): TGTGCCAGCAGCTTAGTGGGAGGGCCTGGCGAGCAGTACGTC. Translated, it gives CASSLVGGPGEQYV.

This rearrangement joins TRBV28 to TRBJ1-5, with D possibly TRBD1 on 5 matching bases. V gave up 3 bases and J gave up 8 bases, with 14 bases separating them. This CDR3 comprises 14 residues. Germline CDR1 MDHEN, CDR2 SYDVKM. The CDR3, as DNA: TGTGCCAGCAGTTTTGGGACCAGCGGGGAGCCCCAGCATTTT. It translates to CASSFGTSGEPQHF.